Shown below are 3 T cell receptor beta chains from a single sample sequenced in a study of shared T cell receptors in the human thymus. TCRdb keeps only in-frame clones here, not all; method: immunoSEQ multiplex PCR. The repertoire includes more than 550,000 clones, 80% to 90% of them detected once, and more than 0.01% sits in the top ten. These data were also filed under a second study, of human thymus T cells.

The sample taken for sequencing was thymocytes. These receptor sequences come from a girl less than two years old with a congenital heart defect.

The V and J genes are TRBV4-1 and TRBJ2-2, with D unresolved. The CDR3 consists of 15 residues. V shed 4 bases and J shed 7 bases, with 16 bases lying between them. Germline assignment: CDR1 MGHRA and CDR2 YSYEKL. Here the CDR3 reads CASSREPPRFGELFF. CDR3 nucleotide sequence: TGCGCCAGCAGCCGCGAGCCACCACGTTTCGGGGAGCTGTTTTTT.

This clone was seen only a few times. V and J are TRBV19 and TRBJ2-3, with 9 bases that match TRBD1. The germline V gene has CDR1 LNHDA and CDR2 SQIVND (reference sequence). This CDR3 spans 14 amino acids. Trimming at V came to 7 bases and at J to 2 bases, leaving 4 bases not matched to a gene. The CDR3 DNA sequence: TGTGCCAGTAAGGGGGACAGGGTCACAGATACGCAGTATTTT. It specifies CASKGDRVTDTQYF.

The genes are TRBV6-5 and TRBJ2-3, with D maybe TRBD2 (6 bases). V shed 2 bases and J shed 10 bases, with 10 bases lying between them. In germline, CDR1 is MNHEY, CDR2 SVGAGI. The CDR3 loop spans 12 amino acids. CDR3 in amino acids: CASSYAGTPQYF. Written as DNA, the CDR3 is TGTGCCAGCAGTTACGCCGGGACTCCGCAGTATTTT.